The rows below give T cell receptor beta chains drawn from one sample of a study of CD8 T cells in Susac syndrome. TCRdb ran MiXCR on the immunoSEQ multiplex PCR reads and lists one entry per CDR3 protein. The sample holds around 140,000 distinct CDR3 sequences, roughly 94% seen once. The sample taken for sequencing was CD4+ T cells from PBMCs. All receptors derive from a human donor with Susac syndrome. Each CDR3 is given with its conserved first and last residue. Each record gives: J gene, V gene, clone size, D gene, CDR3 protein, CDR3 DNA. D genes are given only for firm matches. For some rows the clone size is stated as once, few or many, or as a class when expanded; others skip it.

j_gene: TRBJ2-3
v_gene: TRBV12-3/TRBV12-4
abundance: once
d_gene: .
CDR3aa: CASSRDRGLDTQYF
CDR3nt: TGTGCCAGCAGCCGGGACCGAGGTCTAGATACGCAGTATTTT

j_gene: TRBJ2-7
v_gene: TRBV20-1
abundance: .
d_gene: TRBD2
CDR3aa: CSALSTSGNYEQYF
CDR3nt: TGCAGTGCCCTAAGTACTAGCGGGAATTACGAGCAGTACTTC

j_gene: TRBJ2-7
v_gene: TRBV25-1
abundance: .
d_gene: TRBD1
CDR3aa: CASATEWGQGMNEQYF
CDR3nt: TGTGCCAGCGCCACAGAGTGGGGACAGGGGATGAACGAGCAGTACTTC

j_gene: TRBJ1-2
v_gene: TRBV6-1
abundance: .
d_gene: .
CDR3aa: CASSEWADNYGYTF
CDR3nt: TGTGCCAGCAGTGAATGGGCAGACAACTATGGCTACACCTTC

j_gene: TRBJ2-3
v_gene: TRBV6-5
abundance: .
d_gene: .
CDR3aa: CASRTNSPDTQYF
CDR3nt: TGTGCCAGCAGGACGAATAGCCCAGATACGCAGTATTTT

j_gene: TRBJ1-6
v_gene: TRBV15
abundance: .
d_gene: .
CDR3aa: CATSRETGNSPLHF
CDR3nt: TGTGCCACCAGCAGAGAAACGGGAAATTCACCCCTCCACTTT

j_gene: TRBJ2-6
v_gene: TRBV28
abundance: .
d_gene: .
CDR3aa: CASSFGSSGANVLTF
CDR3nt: TGTGCCAGCAGTTTTGGCAGCTCTGGGGCCAACGTCCTGACTTTC

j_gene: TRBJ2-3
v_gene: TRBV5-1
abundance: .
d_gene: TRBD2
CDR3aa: CASSQRTSGGADTQYF
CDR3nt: TGCGCCAGCAGCCAACGGACTAGCGGGGGAGCAGATACGCAGTATTTT

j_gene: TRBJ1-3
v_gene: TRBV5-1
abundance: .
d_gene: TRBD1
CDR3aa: CASRRDSQPNSGNTIYF
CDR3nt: TGCGCCAGCAGGCGGGACAGTCAACCGAACTCTGGAAACACCATATATTTT

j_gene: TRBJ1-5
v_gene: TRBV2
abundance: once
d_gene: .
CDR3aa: CASSVGRPNQPQHF
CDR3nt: TGTGCCAGCAGTGTGGGCAGGCCAAATCAGCCCCAGCATTTT